The rows below give T cell receptor beta chains drawn from one sample of a study of blood T cell repertoires in COVID-19. Here immunoSEQ multiplex PCR was the method, and the copy in TCRdb shows in-frame clones only, minus some. This repertoire shows 55,000 to 70,000 clones, 78% found once; its top ten account for around 5.1%. Sequencing was carried out using peripheral blood. These receptor sequences come from a human donor in a cohort sampled during active COVID-19. Each CDR3 is given with its conserved first and last residue. Fields, in order: V gene, J gene, D gene, clone size, CDR3 DNA, CDR3 protein. A D gene is named only where the DNA matches it firmly. The size entry is marked missing in some rows and otherwise reads once, few, many or a size class.

V: TRBV7-3; J: TRBJ1-1; D: TRBD1; size: few; DNA: TGTGCCAGCAGCTTAAGAGAGGGACAGGCTGAAGCTTTCTTT; CDR3: CASSLREGQAEAFF
V: TRBV11-2; J: TRBJ1-2; D: .; size: once; DNA: TGTGCCAGCAGCTTATTTCCCGTGTTTGGGAGAGAGGACTATGGCTACACCTTC; CDR3: CASSLFPVFGREDYGYTF
V: TRBV7-3; J: TRBJ2-6; D: TRBD2; size: .; DNA: TGTGCCAGCAGCTCACCTAGCGGGGGCCACTCTGGGGCCAACGTCCTGACTTTC; CDR3: CASSSPSGGHSGANVLTF
V: TRBV27; J: TRBJ2-1; D: .; size: .; DNA: TGTGCCAGCCAACCCCGAGAGGGGGAGCGATACAATGAGCAGTTCTTC; CDR3: CASQPREGERYNEQFF
V: TRBV5-1; J: TRBJ1-1; D: TRBD1; size: .; DNA: TGCGCCAGCAAGTCGGGGGACAGAGGGAACACTGAAGCTTTCTTT; CDR3: CASKSGDRGNTEAFF
V: TRBV19; J: TRBJ1-2; D: .; size: .; DNA: TGTGCCAGTAGGGAGGGGTCTAACTATGGCTACACCTTC; CDR3: CASREGSNYGYTF
V: TRBV7-9; J: TRBJ2-2; D: TRBD2; size: .; DNA: TGTGCCAGCAGCTTAGTCAGCGGGAGGAGGACCGGGGAGCTGTTTTTT; CDR3: CASSLVSGRRTGELFF
V: TRBV12-3/TRBV12-4; J: TRBJ2-7; D: TRBD1; size: .; DNA: TGTGCCACCTCGGGGACAGGGCACGAGCAGTACTTC; CDR3: CATSGTGHEQYF
V: TRBV2; J: TRBJ2-7; D: .; size: .; DNA: TGTGCCATCAACAGGGAAACGTACTACGAGCAGTACTTC; CDR3: CAINRETYYEQYF
V: TRBV18; J: TRBJ2-6; D: .; size: .; DNA: TGTGCCAGCTCAGACTACAGGGTGACTGGGGCCAACGTCCTGACTTTC; CDR3: CASSDYRVTGANVLTF
V: TRBV18; J: TRBJ1-1; D: .; size: .; DNA: TGTGCCAGCTCACCGTCCGGAGGGACTGAAGCTTTCTTT; CDR3: CASSPSGGTEAFF
V: TRBV6-2/TRBV6-3; J: TRBJ1-5; D: TRBD1; size: .; DNA: TGTGCCAGCAGTTACTCGTCAGGGGGAATAAGCAATCAGCCCCAGCATTTT; CDR3: CASSYSSGGISNQPQHF
V: TRBV28; J: TRBJ2-7; D: .; size: .; DNA: TGTGCCAGCAGAACCTTCCGGGAGCTAGAGCAGTACTTC; CDR3: CASRTFRELEQYF
V: TRBV5-1; J: TRBJ2-7; D: .; size: .; DNA: TGCGCCAGCAGCTTGTTACAGGGAAGGGGAGAATACGAGCAGTACTTC; CDR3: CASSLLQGRGEYEQYF
V: TRBV19; J: TRBJ2-1; D: TRBD1; size: few; DNA: TGTGCCAGTAGTATCGACAGGGACAATGAGCAGTTCTTC; CDR3: CASSIDRDNEQFF
V: TRBV27; J: TRBJ1-6; D: .; size: .; DNA: TGTGCCAGCAGAGCGTCGTATTCACCCCTCCACTTT; CDR3: CASRASYSPLHF
V: TRBV11-2; J: TRBJ2-3; D: .; size: .; DNA: TGTGCCAGCAGCTTCAGGGATCCCCCCACAGATACGCAGTATTTT; CDR3: CASSFRDPPTDTQYF
V: TRBV27; J: TRBJ2-7; D: .; size: .; DNA: TGTGCCACCCGAGGCGGCTCCTACGAGCAGTACTTC; CDR3: CATRGGSYEQYF
V: TRBV5-1; J: TRBJ2-5; D: TRBD2; size: .; DNA: TGCGCCAGCAGCGCTTTAGGGAGCGGGGGGCGGCAACAAGAGATCCAGTACTTC; CDR3: CASSALGSGGRQQEIQYF
V: TRBV2; J: TRBJ2-7; D: TRBD1; size: .; DNA: TGTGCCAGCAGTGCAATAAGACAGGGAAACCACGAGCAGTACTTC; CDR3: CASSAIRQGNHEQYF
V: TRBV7-9; J: TRBJ1-3; D: .; size: .; DNA: TGTGCCAGCAGCTTTTACAGACACTTCTCTGGAAACACCATATATTTT; CDR3: CASSFYRHFSGNTIYF
V: TRBV14; J: TRBJ1-1; D: .; size: few; DNA: TGTGCCAGCAGCCAAGGGCCGAATTTGAACACTGAAGCTTTCTTT; CDR3: CASSQGPNLNTEAFF
V: TRBV7-9; J: TRBJ2-3; D: TRBD2; size: .; DNA: TGTGCCAGCAGCTCCCCCAGACTAGCGGGAAGCACAGATACGCAGTATTTT; CDR3: CASSSPRLAGSTDTQYF
V: TRBV12-3/TRBV12-4; J: TRBJ1-6; D: .; size: few; DNA: TGTGCCAGCAGTTTATACAGGGACTCACCCCTCCACTTT; CDR3: CASSLYRDSPLHF
V: TRBV28; J: TRBJ1-4; D: .; size: .; DNA: TGTGCCAGCAGTTTTGGGGGACTTAATGAAAAACTGTTTTTT; CDR3: CASSFGGLNEKLFF
V: TRBV27; J: TRBJ2-1; D: .; size: .; DNA: TGTGCCAGCAGACCAAAGGGGGGGACCAATGAGCAGTTCTTC; CDR3: CASRPKGGTNEQFF
V: TRBV28; J: TRBJ1-2; D: .; size: .; DNA: TGTGCCAGCAGCCGGGGAGGGAGTGGGGACTATGGCTACACCTTC; CDR3: CASSRGGSGDYGYTF
V: TRBV19; J: TRBJ1-1; D: TRBD1; size: .; DNA: TGTGCCAGTAGCACCGGGACAGGGGGCCGGGACACTGAAGCTTTCTTT; CDR3: CASSTGTGGRDTEAFF
V: TRBV2; J: TRBJ1-5; D: .; size: few; DNA: TGTGCCAGCAGGAGAGACTTCAATCAGCCCCAGCATTTT; CDR3: CASRRDFNQPQHF
V: TRBV7-9; J: TRBJ1-4; D: .; size: .; DNA: TGTGCCAGCAGCACTCCATTCCCAAACGAAAAACTGTTTTTT; CDR3: CASSTPFPNEKLFF
V: TRBV3-1/TRBV3-2; J: TRBJ2-3; D: TRBD2; size: .; DNA: TGTGCCAGCAGCCAAGCGAGATTTGGACTAGCGGGGGCTGTAGATACGCAGTATTTT; CDR3: CASSQARFGLAGAVDTQYF
V: TRBV5-1; J: TRBJ1-1; D: .; size: .; DNA: TGCGCCAGCAGCATCGGGACACCTACTGAAGCTTTCTTT; CDR3: CASSIGTPTEAFF
V: TRBV11-2; J: TRBJ1-2; D: .; size: few; DNA: TGTGCCAGCAGCTTAGGGCCAGGGCCGAACTATGGCTACACCTTC; CDR3: CASSLGPGPNYGYTF
V: TRBV7-2; J: TRBJ1-2; D: .; size: once; DNA: TGTGCCAGCAGCCCAGATGCAGGGCCGGGCTATGGCTACACCTTC; CDR3: CASSPDAGPGYGYTF
V: TRBV7-2; J: TRBJ1-1; D: .; size: .; DNA: TGTGCCAGCAGCTTGTCGAGGCGGAACACTGAAGCTTTCTTT; CDR3: CASSLSRRNTEAFF
V: TRBV5-6; J: TRBJ1-1; D: TRBD1; size: .; DNA: TGTGCCAGCAGCTTTTACAGGGGAGGCACTGAAGCTTTCTTT; CDR3: CASSFYRGGTEAFF
V: TRBV7-2; J: TRBJ1-6; D: .; size: .; DNA: TGTGCCAGCAGCCCGCACCGACAGGTTTCACCCCTCCACTTT; CDR3: CASSPHRQVSPLHF
V: TRBV2; J: TRBJ1-4; D: .; size: few; DNA: TGTGCCAGCCTTCTGGGTGACAGGCCCGAAAAACTGTTTTTT; CDR3: CASLLGDRPEKLFF